Listed below are T cell receptor beta chains from one sample, sequenced in a study of T cell changes during pregnancy in multiple sclerosis. Method: immunoSEQ multiplex PCR; TCRdb's copy keeps in-frame clones and lacks some. The sample holds 45,000 to 60,000 clones, 80% to 90% seen once. The material was CD8+ T cells from peripheral blood mononuclear cells, obtained in the second trimester of pregnancy. These receptor sequences come from a female donor with multiple sclerosis, enrolled in a pregnancy study. CDR3s include the opening cysteine and the closing phenylalanine or tryptophan. D genes are given only for firm matches. The size field is filled for only some rows; it gives once, few, many or a size class.

V gene: TRBV2; CDR3 length: 15; clone size: NA; D gene: TRBD1; J gene: TRBJ2-7; CDR3 protein: CASSDPDRANYEQYF; CDR3 DNA: TGTGCCAGCAGTGATCCGGACAGGGCCAACTACGAGCAGTACTTC
V gene: TRBV5-8; CDR3 length: 9; clone size: NA; D gene: NA; J gene: TRBJ2-7; CDR3 protein: CASSYRQYF; CDR3 DNA: TGTGCCAGCAGCTACAGGCAGTACTTC
V gene: TRBV13; CDR3 length: 13; clone size: NA; D gene: TRBD1; J gene: TRBJ1-2; CDR3 protein: CASSPTGGYGYTF; CDR3 DNA: TGTGCCAGCAGCCCGACAGGGGGCTATGGCTACACCTTC
V gene: TRBV10-3; CDR3 length: 15; clone size: NA; D gene: TRBD1; J gene: TRBJ1-6; CDR3 protein: CAISESRQGISPLHF; CDR3 DNA: TGTGCCATCAGTGAGTCGCGACAGGGGATTTCACCCCTCCACTTT
V gene: TRBV5-4; CDR3 length: 13; clone size: NA; D gene: NA; J gene: TRBJ1-2; CDR3 protein: CASSLDSHYGYTF; CDR3 DNA: TGTGCCAGCAGCTTGGACAGTCACTATGGCTACACCTTC
V gene: TRBV19; CDR3 length: 15; clone size: NA; D gene: NA; J gene: TRBJ1-2; CDR3 protein: CASSPWTEANYGYTF; CDR3 DNA: TGTGCCAGTAGTCCATGGACAGAAGCTAACTATGGCTACACCTTC
V gene: TRBV7-3; CDR3 length: 12; clone size: NA; D gene: NA; J gene: TRBJ1-1; CDR3 protein: CASSSGDNLSHF; CDR3 DNA: TGTGCCAGCTCCAGCGGGGACAACCTATCCCATTTT
V gene: TRBV2; CDR3 length: 14; clone size: NA; D gene: NA; J gene: TRBJ1-5; CDR3 protein: CASSEGGRVRPQHF; CDR3 DNA: TGTGCCAGCAGTGAGGGTGGGAGGGTTCGGCCCCAGCATTTT
V gene: TRBV6-6; CDR3 length: 12; clone size: NA; D gene: TRBD1; J gene: TRBJ1-6; CDR3 protein: CASTSQGPPLHF; CDR3 DNA: TGTGCCAGCACCTCACAGGGGCCACCCCTCCACTTT
V gene: TRBV25-1; CDR3 length: 13; clone size: NA; D gene: NA; J gene: TRBJ2-3; CDR3 protein: CASSPGRTDTQYF; CDR3 DNA: TGTGCCAGCAGCCCGGGTCGCACAGATACGCAGTATTTT
V gene: TRBV5-5; CDR3 length: 14; clone size: NA; D gene: NA; J gene: TRBJ1-2; CDR3 protein: CASRDPGVGYGYTF; CDR3 DNA: TGTGCCAGTAGAGACCCCGGGGTGGGGTATGGCTACACCTTC
V gene: TRBV27; CDR3 length: 13; clone size: once; D gene: TRBD1; J gene: TRBJ2-7; CDR3 protein: CASSLDRDHEQYF; CDR3 DNA: TGTGCCAGCAGTTTGGACAGGGACCACGAGCAGTACTTC
V gene: TRBV7-3; CDR3 length: 13; clone size: NA; D gene: NA; J gene: TRBJ1-1; CDR3 protein: CASSLTGTAEAFF; CDR3 DNA: TGTGCCAGCAGCTTAACCGGGACTGCAGAAGCTTTCTTT
V gene: TRBV19; CDR3 length: 12; clone size: NA; D gene: NA; J gene: TRBJ2-3; CDR3 protein: CASMTSQDTQYF; CDR3 DNA: TGTGCCAGTATGACTAGTCAAGATACGCAGTATTTT
V gene: TRBV6-6; CDR3 length: 15; clone size: NA; D gene: TRBD1; J gene: TRBJ1-1; CDR3 protein: CASSYSTGKSTEAFF; CDR3 DNA: TGTGCCAGCAGTTACTCGACAGGGAAGAGCACTGAAGCTTTCTTT
V gene: TRBV21-1; CDR3 length: 16; clone size: NA; D gene: NA; J gene: TRBJ1-6; CDR3 protein: CASSNNTTGENSPLHF; CDR3 DNA: TGTGCCAGCAGCAACAATACGACAGGAGAGAATTCACCCCTCCACTTT
V gene: TRBV19; CDR3 length: 15; clone size: NA; D gene: TRBD1; J gene: TRBJ1-1; CDR3 protein: CASRFTGGMDKRAFF; CDR3 DNA: TGTGCCAGTAGATTTACAGGGGGCATGGATAAGCGAGCTTTCTTT
V gene: TRBV6-6; CDR3 length: 14; clone size: NA; D gene: NA; J gene: TRBJ1-2; CDR3 protein: CASSYSSNADGYTF; CDR3 DNA: TGTGCCAGCAGTTACTCGTCCAACGCGGATGGCTACACCTTC
V gene: TRBV6-5; CDR3 length: 14; clone size: few; D gene: NA; J gene: TRBJ2-5; CDR3 protein: CASSYSSRQETQYF; CDR3 DNA: TGTGCCAGCAGTTACTCCTCCAGACAAGAGACCCAGTACTTC
V gene: TRBV23-1; CDR3 length: 13; clone size: NA; D gene: TRBD1; J gene: TRBJ1-1; CDR3 protein: CASSQTGGTEAFF; CDR3 DNA: TGCGCCAGCAGTCAGACAGGGGGCACTGAAGCTTTCTTT
V gene: TRBV27; CDR3 length: 15; clone size: once; D gene: TRBD2; J gene: TRBJ2-1; CDR3 protein: CASSFSSGGYNEQFF; CDR3 DNA: TGTGCCAGCAGTTTCTCTAGCGGGGGGTACAATGAGCAGTTCTTC
V gene: TRBV7-9; CDR3 length: 16; clone size: NA; D gene: NA; J gene: TRBJ2-3; CDR3 protein: CASSLSSGGVTDTQYF; CDR3 DNA: TGTGCCAGCAGCTTAAGTTCCGGCGGGGTCACAGATACGCAGTATTTT
V gene: TRBV4-1; CDR3 length: 15; clone size: NA; D gene: NA; J gene: TRBJ2-5; CDR3 protein: CASSPSRGVLETQYF; CDR3 DNA: TGCGCCAGCAGCCCTTCTCGCGGGGTTTTGGAGACCCAGTACTTC
V gene: TRBV4-1; CDR3 length: 16; clone size: NA; D gene: TRBD2; J gene: TRBJ2-5; CDR3 protein: CASSQRTSGYQETQYF; CDR3 DNA: TGCGCCAGCAGCCAACGGACTAGCGGATACCAAGAGACCCAGTACTTC
V gene: TRBV7-9; CDR3 length: 18; clone size: once; D gene: NA; J gene: TRBJ2-3; CDR3 protein: CASSLVSLTSDHTDTQYF; CDR3 DNA: TGTGCCAGCAGCTTAGTTTCTTTGACTTCTGACCACACAGATACGCAGTATTTT